One and the same sample provided the 9 T cell receptor beta chains below, sequenced in a study of STAT5B mutations in CD4+ large granular lymphocyte leukemia. Using immunoSEQ multiplex PCR, the repertoire was profiled, and TCRdb retains in-frame clones only, with some absent. The profile covers about 22,000 clones, with around 81% appearing a single time and about 0.4% taken by the ten largest. Sequencing was done on a sample of CD4+ T cells from blood buffy coats. These receptors were collected from a human donor in good health.

The table lists this clone with a count of one. The genes are TRBV7-2 and TRBJ1-5; the D is unclear. V was shortened by 3 bases and J by 5 bases, with 14 bases between the two germline ends. Per the germline V gene, CDR1 is SGHTA and CDR2 is FQGNSA. The CDR3 has 15 amino acids. In DNA, the CDR3 is TGTGCCAGCAGCTTCACATCGGCCAGTCATCAGCCCCAGCATTTT. This gives the protein CASSFTSASHQPQHF.

The V and J genes are TRBV4-1 and TRBJ2-1, with D unclear. The CDR3 runs 16 residues. Germline assignment: CDR1 MGHRA and CDR2 YSYEKL. V gave up 0 bases and J gave up 1 base, with 10 bases separating them. CDR3 amino acids: CASSQETDFSYNEQFF. CDR3 bases: TGCGCCAGCAGCCAAGAGACGGATTTTTCCTACAATGAGCAGTTCTTC.

The genes are TRBV7-9 and TRBJ2-5; 7 positions agree with TRBD1. The end of the DNA aligns better with TRBJ2-7, so the J call may be wrong. The germline V gene has CDR1 SEHNR and CDR2 FQNEAQ (reference sequence). CDR3 size: 13 residues. The CDR3 DNA reads as TGTGCCAGCAGACCAGGACAGGCCTACGAGCAGTACTTC. Translating gives CASRPGQAYEQYF.

The chain couples TRBV28 to TRBJ2-1, with TRBD2 matching 8 bases. This CDR3 is 16 amino acids long. V lost 6 bases to trimming and J lost 4 bases; unmatched junction nucleotides: 11. Germline CDR1 MDHEN, CDR2 SYDVKM. The CDR3 protein is CASRPTWRGVYNEQFF. The CDR3 nucleotides read TGTGCCAGCAGGCCAACCTGGCGGGGGGTATACAATGAGCAGTTCTTC.

The chain employs TRBV5-4 and TRBJ1-2; D possibly corresponds to TRBD1 (5 bases). The CDR3 totals 16 residues. Germline V lookup: CDR1 SGHNT, CDR2 YYREEE (reference sequence). The V end lost 0 bases, the J end lost 8 bases, and 20 bases lay between the germline ends. The CDR3 coding sequence is TGTGCCAGCAGCTTGGTGGGGGACGAGGGAGGATCGGGCTACACCTTC. Amino acid sequence: CASSLVGDEGGSGYTF.

This chain uses TRBV7-2 with TRBJ2-3, with 13 nucleotides matching TRBD2. Germline CDR1 reads SGHTA; CDR2 reads FQGNSA. Unmatched junction bases numbered 10, after V lost 3 bases and J lost 7 bases. The CDR3 is 17 amino acids. CDR3 region: CASSLGLAGTLPHTQYF. The CDR3 region has the DNA TGTGCCAGCAGCTTGGGACTAGCGGGGACCCTCCCCCATACGCAGTATTTT.

This clone was seen just once. This sequence joins TRBV19 and TRBJ2-3, with 15 bases that match TRBD2. This CDR3 is 17 amino acids long. With V trimmed by 10 bases and J by 6 bases, 14 bases remained unmatched. Germline loops: CDR1 LNHDA, CDR2 SQIVND (reference sequence). The CDR3: CATQGGLAGGPGDTQYF. The CDR3 nucleotides are TGTGCCACACAGGGAGGACTAGCGGGAGGGCCAGGGGATACGCAGTATTTT.

In this sample, this clone turned up a few times. The V gene is TRBV27, the J gene TRBJ1-5, with TRBD1 as a possible D gene (5 bases). Germline CDR1 is MNHEY and CDR2 is SMNVEV (reference sequence). V gave up 2 bases and J gave up 3 bases, with 11 bases separating them. This CDR3 contains 15 residues. The CDR3 DNA is TGTGCCAGCAGTTTAGTCGGGGGGACCAATCAGCCCCAGCATTTT. This codes for CASSLVGGTNQPQHF.

The chain has TRBV18 and TRBJ1-5; D is unclear. There are 13 residues in the CDR3. Trimming stripped 2 bases from V and 1 base from J, with 3 bases between. CDR1 is KGHSH and CDR2 is LQKENI in the germline V gene. The CDR3 sequence is CASSPGSNQPQHF. The CDR3 DNA sequence: TGTGCCAGCTCACCAGGCAGCAATCAGCCCCAGCATTTT.